The rows below give T cell receptor beta chains drawn from one sample of a study of T-cell reconstitution after alpha-beta-depleted transplantation in children. From the PCR reads, TCRdb called clonotypes with MiXCR, one entry per CDR3 protein. The sample lists 45,000 to 60,000 distinct CDR3 sequences, about 50% occurring once. The sample here was peripheral blood, taken before TCRalphabeta/CD19-depleted stem cell transplant. Receptor source: a boy younger than two with SCID, due to receive a stem cell transplant. Each CDR3 is given with its conserved first and last residue.

j_gene: TRBJ2-1; v_gene: TRBV2; CDR3aa: CASSGLAGGSSYNEQFF
j_gene: TRBJ2-2; v_gene: TRBV5-6; CDR3aa: CASSLGQTRERGGELFF
j_gene: TRBJ1-4; v_gene: TRBV6-5; CDR3aa: CASSYSSISNNEKLFF
j_gene: TRBJ2-1; v_gene: TRBV4-1; CDR3aa: CASSQGGQGSYNEQFF
j_gene: TRBJ2-2; v_gene: TRBV20-1; CDR3aa: CSARGDRGIDGELFF
j_gene: TRBJ2-7; v_gene: TRBV18; CDR3aa: CASSLQGGVDEQYF
j_gene: TRBJ2-1; v_gene: TRBV5-1; CDR3aa: CASSLRQGLSNEQFF
j_gene: TRBJ1-2; v_gene: TRBV7-8; CDR3aa: CASSLEGTYGYTF
j_gene: TRBJ2-1; v_gene: TRBV7-2; CDR3aa: CASSVTGTGTYNEQFF
j_gene: TRBJ2-5; v_gene: TRBV3-1; CDR3aa: CASSQEWTSGGFDETQYF
j_gene: TRBJ1-4; v_gene: TRBV7-6; CDR3aa: CASSSGPDRAREKLFF
j_gene: TRBJ1-3; v_gene: TRBV18; CDR3aa: CASLRSPSGNTIYF
j_gene: TRBJ2-1; v_gene: TRBV7-3; CDR3aa: CASARGRGLNEQFF
j_gene: TRBJ2-3; v_gene: TRBV7-2; CDR3aa: CASSLGSSGGTDTQYF
j_gene: TRBJ2-3; v_gene: TRBV10-3; CDR3aa: CAISLDSTQYF
j_gene: TRBJ2-1; v_gene: TRBV12-3/TRBV12-4; CDR3aa: CASSRQGFSYNEQFF
j_gene: TRBJ2-1; v_gene: TRBV3-1; CDR3aa: CASSQEAGEYNEQFF
j_gene: TRBJ1-3; v_gene: TRBV20-1; CDR3aa: CSAAGTGPSGNTIYF
j_gene: TRBJ1-1; v_gene: TRBV4-1; CDR3aa: CASSQVGTLNTEAFF
j_gene: TRBJ2-3; v_gene: TRBV7-2; CDR3aa: CASSLAGAPDTQYF
j_gene: TRBJ1-6; v_gene: TRBV5-6; CDR3aa: CASSRPGHNSPLHF
j_gene: TRBJ2-2; v_gene: TRBV9; CDR3aa: CASSVNTGGSGELFF
j_gene: TRBJ2-7; v_gene: TRBV9; CDR3aa: CASSVGSGTGGYEQYF
j_gene: TRBJ2-5; v_gene: TRBV20-1; CDR3aa: CSARDLAGAGETQYF
j_gene: TRBJ1-2; v_gene: TRBV6-2/TRBV6-3; CDR3aa: CASSSDRNYGYTF
j_gene: TRBJ2-3; v_gene: TRBV12-3/TRBV12-4; CDR3aa: CASTSTTSAGVTQYF
j_gene: TRBJ2-3; v_gene: TRBV6-2/TRBV6-3; CDR3aa: CASSIGTSDTDTQYF
j_gene: TRBJ2-3; v_gene: TRBV11-2; CDR3aa: CASSFLERDTQYF
j_gene: TRBJ1-1; v_gene: TRBV20-1; CDR3aa: CSASGWTLKTEAFF
j_gene: TRBJ2-7; v_gene: TRBV6-2/TRBV6-3; CDR3aa: CASSQEGTGRLEQYF
j_gene: TRBJ1-1; v_gene: TRBV5-5; CDR3aa: CASSLTGAMNTEAFF
j_gene: TRBJ2-5; v_gene: TRBV20-1; CDR3aa: CSARDPAGVETQYF
j_gene: TRBJ2-1; v_gene: TRBV7-9; CDR3aa: CASSYPLAGDHIEQFF
j_gene: TRBJ2-3; v_gene: TRBV9; CDR3aa: CASSVGASGTDTQYF
j_gene: TRBJ1-5; v_gene: TRBV7-2; CDR3aa: CASSDYRGQPQHF
j_gene: TRBJ2-1; v_gene: TRBV12-3/TRBV12-4; CDR3aa: CASSFWGAGEQFF
j_gene: TRBJ1-6; v_gene: TRBV20-1; CDR3aa: CSATGGQGNSPLHF
j_gene: TRBJ2-6; v_gene: TRBV7-9; CDR3aa: CASSPQGSGANVLTF
j_gene: TRBJ2-3; v_gene: TRBV4-2; CDR3aa: CASSQYSVTDTQYF
j_gene: TRBJ1-1; v_gene: TRBV12-3/TRBV12-4; CDR3aa: CASTHPGRKAFF
j_gene: TRBJ2-1; v_gene: TRBV24-1; CDR3aa: CATSDGDRGWNEQFF
j_gene: TRBJ2-5; v_gene: TRBV12-3/TRBV12-4; CDR3aa: CASGPLETQYF
j_gene: TRBJ2-3; v_gene: TRBV12-3/TRBV12-4; CDR3aa: CASRLRRGTDTQYF
j_gene: TRBJ2-6; v_gene: TRBV7-6; CDR3aa: CASSLASGGPGANVLTF
j_gene: TRBJ2-1; v_gene: TRBV23-1; CDR3aa: CASSHGDEQFF